Listed below are T cell receptor beta chains from one sample, sequenced in a study of identifying expanded T cells in peripheral blood. This table comes from immunoSEQ multiplex PCR, and its TCRdb copy is limited to in-frame clones, with some not included. The sample holds over 100,000 clones; about nine tenths are singletons and the top ten take more than 6.5%. Sequenced input: blood. The receptors originated from a person aged 18 to 75 in good health. CDR3s include the opening cysteine and the closing phenylalanine or tryptophan. The D gene is left open where the match is weak. Clone size is not always given. Where it is, it says once, few, many or a class for expanded clones.

j_call,d_call,v_call,clone_size,cdr3_nt,cdr3_aa
TRBJ1-5,-,TRBV19,-,TGTGCCAGTACTCCCACGGACAGTTTTCATAGCAATCAGCCCCAGCATTTT,CASTPTDSFHSNQPQHF
TRBJ1-5,-,TRBV28,-,TGTGCCAGCAGCTTCCGACAGATCAATCAGCCCCAGCATTTT,CASSFRQINQPQHF
TRBJ1-5,-,TRBV2,-,TGTGCCAGCAGTGTTATGGGCTATAGCAATCAGCCCCAGCATTTT,CASSVMGYSNQPQHF
TRBJ2-1,TRBD1,TRBV2,-,TGTGCCAGCAGATTCACAGGGGGGAACTACAATGAGCAGTTCTTC,CASRFTGGNYNEQFF
TRBJ2-7,-,TRBV6-1,-,TGTGCCAGCAGTGAAGCCAGCAGGGGCGCCTACGAGCAGTACTTC,CASSEASRGAYEQYF
TRBJ1-5,-,TRBV30,-,TGTGCCTGGAGTGTACGGAGCTTCGGTCAGCCCCAGCATTTT,CAWSVRSFGQPQHF
TRBJ1-4,-,TRBV28,-,TGTGCCAGTCTATCCGGAGGGCCGACTAATGAAAAACTGTTTTTT,CASLSGGPTNEKLFF
TRBJ2-7,-,TRBV7-2,once,TGTGCCAGCAGCTTACTTCGAATCGGCGGGACCGAGCAGTACTTC,CASSLLRIGGTEQYF
TRBJ2-3,TRBD1,TRBV5-1,-,TGCGCCAGCAGCACCCGGACAGGCGGGACAGATACGCAGTATTTT,CASSTRTGGTDTQYF
TRBJ2-3,TRBD2,TRBV29-1,-,TGCAGCGTCTTCCCCGGGACTAGCGGTTCCACAGATACGCAGTATTTT,CSVFPGTSGSTDTQYF
TRBJ1-5,-,TRBV5-6,once,TGTGCCAGCAGCTCGCTGGGGGGACAGCCCCAGCATTTT,CASSSLGGQPQHF
TRBJ2-1,TRBD1,TRBV14,few,TGTGCCAGCAGCCGGGACAGGGTCTACAATGAGCAGTTCTTC,CASSRDRVYNEQFF
TRBJ2-7,-,TRBV5-1,once,TGCGCCAGCAGCATGGACGGAACTCTCTCCTACGAGCAGTACTTC,CASSMDGTLSYEQYF
TRBJ2-5,-,TRBV30,-,TGTGCCTGGACCGTGGCGACGACGATCACCCAGTACTTC,CAWTVATTITQYF
TRBJ2-5,TRBD2,TRBV10-3,-,TGTGCCATCAGCGGACTAGCGGGAGGTAGCGAAGAGACCCAGTACTTC,CAISGLAGGSEETQYF
TRBJ2-7,-,TRBV27,-,TGTGCCAGCAGTTTTCCGGGGGCCCCCTACGAGCAGTACTTC,CASSFPGAPYEQYF
TRBJ2-3,-,TRBV7-9,-,TGTGCCAGCAGCTTTGGAGGTTCCACAGATACGCAGTATTTT,CASSFGGSTDTQYF
TRBJ1-1,TRBD1,TRBV5-4,-,TGTGCCAGCGCAGGGACAGGCGATGAAGCTTTCTTT,CASAGTGDEAFF
TRBJ2-7,-,TRBV29-1,-,TGCAGCGCCTCCCAACAGGGTCTCTCCTACGAGCAGTACTTC,CSASQQGLSYEQYF
TRBJ1-4,-,TRBV30,once,TGTGCCTGGAAAGGACAGATCCCAACTAATGAAAAACTGTTTTTT,CAWKGQIPTNEKLFF
TRBJ2-1,-,TRBV5-1,-,TGCGCCAGCAGCTTGGCCGGGTGGGCTAGCGTTAACAATGAGCAGTTCTTC,CASSLAGWASVNNEQFF
TRBJ2-1,-,TRBV7-2,-,TGTGCCAGCAGCTGGGGGGGGCGATCCTACAATGAGCAGTTCTTC,CASSWGGRSYNEQFF
TRBJ2-3,-,TRBV18,-,TGTGCCAGCTCCCCCACAGATACGCAGTATTTT,CASSPTDTQYF
TRBJ2-1,TRBD2,TRBV11-2,-,TGTGCCAGCAGGAGTACTAGCGGGAGACGCGACAATGAGCAGTTCTTC,CASRSTSGRRDNEQFF
TRBJ1-2,-,TRBV29-1,-,TGCAGCGTTGAAAGGGTCGACTATGGCTACACCTTC,CSVERVDYGYTF
TRBJ1-4,-,TRBV7-8,-,TGTGCCAGCAGCTTAATTACACCGACGGCTAATGAAAAACTGTTTTTT,CASSLITPTANEKLFF
TRBJ1-3,-,TRBV4-3,-,TGCGCCAGCAGCCGAGGTTCAGGGGGAAACACCATATATTTT,CASSRGSGGNTIYF
TRBJ1-2,-,TRBV14,few,TGTGCCAGCAGCCCCGGGACCCAGAGGGACTATGGCTACACCTTC,CASSPGTQRDYGYTF
TRBJ2-1,TRBD2,TRBV29-1,-,TGCAGCGTTTTATCTAGCGGTTCCCCTTCAACCTACAATGAGCAGTTCTTC,CSVLSSGSPSTYNEQFF
TRBJ1-1,-,TRBV7-2,few,TGTGCCAGCAGCTTTTGGGGCAGGAACACTGAAGCTTTCTTT,CASSFWGRNTEAFF
TRBJ1-3,-,TRBV4-2,-,TGTGCCAGCAGCCAAGATGTCAATGGGGTCCGAAACACCATATATTTT,CASSQDVNGVRNTIYF
TRBJ2-3,-,TRBV28,-,TGTGCCAGCAGTTTAAGGGGGGCGGGAGTGCGACATACGCAGTATTTT,CASSLRGAGVRHTQYF
TRBJ2-7,TRBD2,TRBV5-6,-,TGTGCCAGCAGCCTGGGTCCGGCGGGAGGGGCCTACGAGCAGTACTTC,CASSLGPAGGAYEQYF
TRBJ2-1,-,TRBV5-1,few,TGCGCCAGCAGCTTGAGTAATGAGCAGTTCTTC,CASSLSNEQFF
TRBJ1-4,TRBD1,TRBV6-1,once,TGTGCCAGCAGTCTGACAGGGAGTTATGAAAAACTGTTTTTT,CASSLTGSYEKLFF
TRBJ2-7,-,TRBV2,few,TGTGCCAGCAGTGAAGAACACCCCAGGGTCTACGAGCAGTACTTC,CASSEEHPRVYEQYF
TRBJ2-1,TRBD2,TRBV19,-,TGTGCCAGTAACCTCGGAGCGGGGGGGCATGGTGAGCAGTTCTTC,CASNLGAGGHGEQFF
TRBJ2-7,TRBD2,TRBV29-1,-,TGCAGCGTCTACCCCGTTCGGGAGGGAGCCTACGAGCAGTACTTC,CSVYPVREGAYEQYF
TRBJ2-3,-,TRBV2,-,TGTGCCAGCAGTGAATCTCAGCCCCCCACAGATACGCAGTATTTT,CASSESQPPTDTQYF
TRBJ2-3,TRBD2,TRBV5-4,-,TGTGCCAGCAGTCTGCTGCTAGCGGGCACAGATACGCAGTATTTT,CASSLLLAGTDTQYF
TRBJ2-5,-,TRBV7-8,-,TGTGCCAGCAGCTTAACGGAGACCCAGTACTTC,CASSLTETQYF
TRBJ2-2,-,TRBV28,-,TGTGCCAGCAGTTTATTATCGTTAAGGGAGCTGTTTTTT,CASSLLSLRELFF
TRBJ1-2,-,TRBV30,-,TGTGCCTGGAGTTCGGCAGGGCGCGGCTACACCTTC,CAWSSAGRGYTF
TRBJ2-1,-,TRBV28,-,TGTGCCAGCAGTTTAACTAGTGGGAATGAGCAGTTCTTC,CASSLTSGNEQFF
TRBJ2-3,TRBD1,TRBV5-1,-,TGCGCCAGCAGCTCGGGACAGGGGACAGGGGATACGCAGTATTTT,CASSSGQGTGDTQYF
TRBJ2-7,TRBD1,TRBV13,-,TGTGCCAGCAGCTTAAGAGGGGGCCGTTTCGGCGAGCAGTACTTC,CASSLRGGRFGEQYF
TRBJ1-4,-,TRBV6-5,-,TGTGCCAGCAGTTACTCGATAGGGGGAAAACTGTTTTTT,CASSYSIGGKLFF
TRBJ2-6,-,TRBV2,-,TGTGCCAGCCGGACATCTGGGGCCAACGTCCTGACTTTC,CASRTSGANVLTF
TRBJ2-7,TRBD1,TRBV7-2,-,TGTGCCAGCAGCCGATCCGGGACAGACCTCTACGAGCAGTACTTC,CASSRSGTDLYEQYF
TRBJ2-1,TRBD1,TRBV6-1,-,TGTGCCAGCAGTGAAGTTCGGACAGGCCCCTACAATGAGCAGTTCTTC,CASSEVRTGPYNEQFF
TRBJ1-5,TRBD1,TRBV25-1,-,TGTGCCAGCAGATCCGGGACAGGGGCACAGCCCCAGCATTTT,CASRSGTGAQPQHF
TRBJ1-3,-,TRBV7-8,-,TGTGCCAGCAGCTTCGGACAGCCCTCTTCTGGAAACACCATATATTTT,CASSFGQPSSGNTIYF
TRBJ1-5,-,TRBV6-5,-,TGTGCCAGCAGAGCGGCGTACGCGGGGGGTCAGCCCCAGCATTTT,CASRAAYAGGQPQHF
TRBJ1-2,-,TRBV2,-,TGTGCCAGCAGAGGCGGAGCAGGTTATGGCTACACCTTC,CASRGGAGYGYTF
TRBJ1-1,-,TRBV18,-,TGTGCCAGCTCACCACCGGGGCTCTTCACTGAAGCTTTCTTT,CASSPPGLFTEAFF